This is a list of T cell receptor beta chains from one sample in a study of blood T cells in healthy people across ages. TCRdb passed the 5' RACE reads through MiXCR, listing each CDR3 protein once. This table holds 750,000 to 950,000 distinct CDR3 sequences, approximately 24% found once. This same sample was also part of a study on T cells of mothers and their children.

The sample comprised blood. Receptors were obtained from a boy younger than 18 in good health. The CDR3 runs from the conserved cysteine through the conserved F or W. The D gene is left open where the match is weak. Some rows mark clone size as missing; the rest say once, few, many or name a class of expanded clone.

TRBJ2-5,.,TRBV28,TRBD2,CASSYTGTSSETQYF,TGTGCCAGCAGTTACACAGGGACTAGCTCTGAGACCCAGTACTTC
TRBJ2-7,few,TRBV18,.,CASSLMTAYEQYF,TGTGCCAGCTCACTCATGACAGCCTACGAGCAGTACTTC
TRBJ2-5,.,TRBV5-1,.,CARVGPAQETQYF,TGCGCCAGAGTGGGGCCAGCTCAAGAGACCCAGTACTTC
TRBJ1-5,.,TRBV20-1,TRBD1,CSASQGEGQPQHF,TGCAGTGCTAGTCAGGGGGAGGGCCAGCCCCAGCATTTT
TRBJ1-2,few,TRBV12-3/TRBV12-4,TRBD1,CASSLSTTGGHYGYTF,TGTGCCAGCAGCCTCTCCACCACAGGGGGCCACTATGGCTACACCTTC
TRBJ1-1,.,TRBV28,TRBD1,CASSTGTGVTEAFF,TGTGCCAGCAGTACCGGGACAGGGGTGACTGAAGCTTTCTTT
TRBJ2-7,.,TRBV5-1,.,CASSLNNGPGFYEQYF,TGCGCCAGCAGCTTGAATAACGGACCAGGATTTTACGAGCAGTACTTC
TRBJ1-4,.,TRBV5-1,TRBD1,CASSITGTGKEKLFF,TGCGCCAGCAGCATAACCGGGACAGGGAAAGAAAAACTGTTTTTT
TRBJ1-6,.,TRBV10-2,.,CASRQGTYNSPLHF,TGCGCCAGCAGACAGGGAACCTATAATTCACCCCTCCACTTT
TRBJ1-5,.,TRBV19,.,CASSIGTGHSNQPQHF,TGTGCCAGTAGTATAGGAACAGGGCATAGCAATCAGCCCCAGCATTTT
TRBJ2-7,.,TRBV5-1,.,CASSLGGPQPGHEQYF,TGCGCCAGCAGCTTGGGGGGCCCCCAACCGGGTCACGAGCAGTACTTC
TRBJ2-5,.,TRBV12-3/TRBV12-4,.,CASSPRGGTQETQYF,TGTGCCAGCAGTCCCCGAGGGGGGACCCAAGAGACCCAGTACTTC
TRBJ1-1,few,TRBV5-1,.,CASSLEPEVPEAFF,TGCGCCAGCAGCTTGGAACCCGAGGTCCCTGAAGCTTTCTTT
TRBJ2-3,once,TRBV27,.,CASSSGTNPDTQYF,TGTGCCAGCAGTTCCGGGACGAACCCAGATACGCAGTATTTT
TRBJ2-3,.,TRBV5-6,.,CASSLSRYTDTQYF,TGTGCCAGCAGCTTGTCGAGGTACACAGATACGCAGTATTTT
TRBJ1-1,few,TRBV5-1,.,CASSSVRENTEAFF,TGCGCCAGCAGCTCCGTCCGGGAGAACACTGAAGCTTTCTTT
TRBJ2-1,few,TRBV27,TRBD2,CASSVSSGGPRSYNEQFF,TGTGCCAGCAGTGTCTCTAGCGGGGGGCCCAGATCCTACAATGAGCAGTTCTTC
TRBJ2-7,.,TRBV3-1,TRBD1,CASSPRTGKAYEQYF,TGTGCCAGCAGCCCGCGGACAGGGAAAGCCTACGAGCAGTACTTC
TRBJ2-7,.,TRBV27,TRBD1,CASSPSGTGAFYEQYF,TGTGCCAGCAGTCCCTCCGGGACAGGGGCTTTCTACGAGCAGTACTTC
TRBJ1-6,.,TRBV25-1,.,CASSEDFYSPLHF,TGTGCCAGCAGTGAGGACTTCTATTCACCCCTCCACTTT
TRBJ2-1,few,TRBV2,TRBD2,CASSERAGDEQFF,TGTGCCAGCAGTGAAAGGGCGGGGGATGAGCAGTTCTTC
TRBJ2-5,few,TRBV5-6,.,CASSSGVAQETQYF,TGTGCCAGCAGCTCGGGGGTAGCACAAGAGACCCAGTACTTC
TRBJ1-1,.,TRBV12-3/TRBV12-4,.,CASSLHRAGTEAFF,TGTGCCAGCAGTTTACACAGGGCGGGCACTGAAGCTTTCTTT
TRBJ1-2,.,TRBV19,TRBD1,CASSTRDRARIYGYTF,TGTGCCAGTAGTACCCGGGACAGGGCACGAATCTATGGCTACACCTTC
TRBJ2-7,few,TRBV10-2,.,CASSDLTKTYEQYF,TGCGCCAGCAGTGACCTTACTAAAACCTACGAGCAGTACTTC
TRBJ1-2,.,TRBV12-3/TRBV12-4,TRBD1,CASSLDRGSGYTF,TGTGCCAGCAGCCTCGACAGGGGGTCGGGCTACACCTTC
TRBJ2-5,few,TRBV2,TRBD2,CASQRGGRETQYF,TGTGCCAGCCAGCGGGGGGGCCGAGAGACCCAGTACTTC
TRBJ2-1,few,TRBV10-2,TRBD1,CASSEQGAYNEQFF,TGCGCCAGCAGTGAGCAGGGGGCCTACAATGAGCAGTTCTTC
TRBJ2-4,.,TRBV6-5,.,CASSYSRGRDIQYF,TGTGCCAGCAGTTACTCGCGGGGGCGGGACATTCAGTACTTC
TRBJ2-6,many,TRBV2,.,CASSPRVSGANVLTF,TGTGCCAGTTCCCCGAGGGTCTCTGGGGCCAACGTCCTGACTTTC
TRBJ2-1,.,TRBV12-3/TRBV12-4,.,CASSLFSGREQFF,TGTGCCAGCAGTTTATTTTCGGGGCGTGAGCAGTTCTTC
TRBJ2-3,.,TRBV10-3,TRBD2,CAIGSSGGAADTQYF,TGTGCCATCGGGTCTAGCGGGGGGGCCGCAGATACGCAGTATTTT
TRBJ1-1,once,TRBV7-9,TRBD1,CASSLDFYRGSMNTEAFF,TGTGCCAGCAGCTTAGATTTTTACAGGGGCTCCATGAACACTGAAGCTTTCTTT
TRBJ1-2,.,TRBV12-3/TRBV12-4,TRBD1,CAVSPGQDYGYTF,TGTGCCGTCTCCCCGGGACAGGATTATGGCTACACCTTC
TRBJ2-7,.,TRBV6-5,.,CASSTGGQSYEQYF,TGTGCCAGCAGCACCGGGGGACAGTCCTACGAGCAGTACTTC
TRBJ1-5,.,TRBV7-2,.,CASSLIGGFNQPQHF,TGTGCCAGCAGCTTAATTGGCGGATTCAATCAGCCCCAGCATTTT
TRBJ2-3,few,TRBV2,.,CASSEALLGGTQYF,TGTGCCAGCAGTGAAGCGCTTCTGGGAGGTACGCAGTATTTT
TRBJ2-7,.,TRBV4-1,.,CASSQEIKGYEQYF,TGCGCCAGCAGCCAAGAGATTAAGGGATACGAGCAGTACTTC
TRBJ1-1,.,TRBV5-1,.,CASSRTLGPPNTEAFF,TGCGCCAGCAGCAGAACATTGGGGCCTCCCAACACTGAAGCTTTCTTT
TRBJ2-3,once,TRBV29-1,TRBD2,CSVDPLAGESDTQYF,TGCAGCGTTGATCCACTAGCGGGGGAGTCAGATACGCAGTATTTT
TRBJ2-1,.,TRBV12-3/TRBV12-4,.,CASSLDGIEQFF,TGTGCCAGCAGCCTGGACGGGATAGAGCAGTTCTTC
TRBJ2-7,few,TRBV10-3,TRBD1,CAIRQGAQSYEQYF,TGTGCCATTAGACAGGGGGCGCAGAGCTACGAGCAGTACTTC
TRBJ2-7,.,TRBV20-1,.,CSATTGTAVSYEQYF,TGCAGTGCTACCACCGGGACCGCGGTCTCCTACGAGCAGTACTTC
TRBJ2-5,few,TRBV4-1,.,CASSHSPGVRETQYF,TGCGCCAGCAGCCACTCACCTGGGGTGAGAGAGACCCAGTACTTC
TRBJ2-5,few,TRBV5-1,.,CASSLGSLFQETQYF,TGCGCCAGCAGCTTGGGCTCACTCTTCCAAGAGACCCAGTACTTC
TRBJ2-1,.,TRBV6-6,TRBD1,CASSYSKGAFKDEQFF,TGTGCCAGCAGTTACTCAAAGGGGGCTTTTAAGGATGAGCAGTTCTTC
TRBJ1-1,.,TRBV5-1,.,CASSLQGSLGEAFF,TGCGCCAGCAGCTTGCAGGGATCTTTAGGTGAAGCTTTCTTT
TRBJ2-1,.,TRBV9,TRBD2,CASSGGLANYNEQFF,TGTGCCAGCAGCGGGGGACTAGCGAACTACAATGAGCAGTTCTTC
TRBJ2-5,.,TRBV12-3/TRBV12-4,TRBD2,CASRPSGGAGKTQYF,TGTGCCAGCAGACCTAGCGGGGGGGCCGGGAAGACCCAGTACTTC
TRBJ2-3,.,TRBV28,.,CASMGSGGAGTDTQYF,TGTGCCAGCATGGGGTCTGGGGGGGCTGGCACAGATACGCAGTATTTT
TRBJ2-7,few,TRBV3-1,.,CASSQDRAYEQYF,TGTGCCAGCAGCCAAGATCGGGCCTACGAGCAGTACTTC
TRBJ2-7,.,TRBV7-6,.,CASSKVGSDEQYF,TGTGCCAGCAGCAAGGTGGGGTCCGACGAGCAGTACTTC
TRBJ2-2,.,TRBV10-3,.,CAISAGGAGTGELFF,TGTGCCATCAGTGCCGGGGGCGCAGGGACCGGGGAGCTGTTTTTT
TRBJ2-1,few,TRBV5-1,.,CASSDRESSYNEQFF,TGCGCCAGCAGCGACAGAGAGAGCTCCTACAATGAGCAGTTCTTC
TRBJ1-6,.,TRBV2,.,CASSEGQGFDSPLHF,TGTGCCAGCAGCGAAGGGCAGGGGTTTGATTCACCCCTCCACTTT
TRBJ2-6,many,TRBV7-2,TRBD1,CASSSQLQGPESGANVLTF,TGTGCCAGCAGCTCCCAACTACAGGGGCCCGAATCTGGGGCCAACGTCCTGACTTTC
TRBJ2-1,few,TRBV20-1,.,CSAREWSSYNEQFF,TGCAGTGCTAGAGAGTGGAGCTCCTACAATGAGCAGTTCTTC
TRBJ2-5,few,TRBV4-1,.,CASSQDAAWETQYF,TGCGCCAGCAGCCAAGATGCCGCTTGGGAGACCCAGTACTTC